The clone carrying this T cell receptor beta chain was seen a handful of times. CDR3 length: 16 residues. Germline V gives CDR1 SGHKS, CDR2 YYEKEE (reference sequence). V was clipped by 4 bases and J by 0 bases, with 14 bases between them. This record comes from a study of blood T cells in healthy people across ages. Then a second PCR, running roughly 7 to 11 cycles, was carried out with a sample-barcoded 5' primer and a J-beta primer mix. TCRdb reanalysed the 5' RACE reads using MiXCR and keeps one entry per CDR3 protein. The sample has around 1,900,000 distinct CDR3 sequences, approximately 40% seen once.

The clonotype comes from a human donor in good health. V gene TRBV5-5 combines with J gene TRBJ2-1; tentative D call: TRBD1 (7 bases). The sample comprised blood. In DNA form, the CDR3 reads TGTGCCAGCAGCGCGGGGACAGACAACTCCTACAATGAGCAGTTCTTC. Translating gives CASSAGTDNSYNEQFF.